What follows is one TCR beta chain and its context. The entry originates in a study of control samples from healthy donors and cancer patients. Germline lookup yields CDR1 SGHTA and CDR2 FQGTGA. The CDR3 loop spans 14 amino acids. V was cut by 5 bases and J by 0 bases, with 8 bases left in between. Libraries were prepared by immunoSEQ multiplex PCR; TCRdb keeps only in-frame clonotypes and omits some of them. The sample includes about 54,000 clones, around 95% seen only once; the top ten take around 2%. Sample: blood. The chain combines TRBV7-3 with TRBJ2-1; D gene ambiguous. The receptor's source is a woman in her twenties or thirties in good health. CDR3 nucleotides: TGTGCCAGCAGCCGAAGTGGCTCCTACAATGAGCAGTTCTTC. Encoded protein: CASSRSGSYNEQFF.